The source of this TCR beta chain is a study of blood T cells in healthy people across ages. CDR1 and CDR2 from the germline V gene are SNHLY and FYNNEI. The CDR3 loop spans 14 amino acids. A second roughly 6 to 11 cycle PCR used barcoded and J-beta primers. TCRdb used MiXCR to reprocess the 5' RACE reads, holding one entry per CDR3 protein. The profile shows around 1,500,000 distinct CDR3 sequences, approximately 38% of them singletons. Sequenced sample: blood. The gene calls are TRBV2 and TRBJ2-1; 8 bases align to TRBD2. This receptor was obtained from a woman younger than 35 in good health. The CDR3 bases are TGTAGCAGTGTCGGAGCGGGAGTCTGGAATGAGCAGTTCTTC. The encoded protein is CSSVGAGVWNEQFF.